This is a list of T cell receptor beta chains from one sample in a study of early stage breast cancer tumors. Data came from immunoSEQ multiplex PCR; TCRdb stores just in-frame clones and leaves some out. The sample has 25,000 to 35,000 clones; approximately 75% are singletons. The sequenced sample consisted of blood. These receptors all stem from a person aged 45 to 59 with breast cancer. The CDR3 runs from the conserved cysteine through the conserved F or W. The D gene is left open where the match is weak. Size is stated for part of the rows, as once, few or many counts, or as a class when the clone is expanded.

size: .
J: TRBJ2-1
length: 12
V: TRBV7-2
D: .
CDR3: CASSSQYNEQFF
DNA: TGTGCCAGCAGCTCCCAGTACAATGAGCAGTTCTTC

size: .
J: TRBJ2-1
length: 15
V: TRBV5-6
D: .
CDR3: CASSLDSGGLNEQFF
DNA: TGTGCCAGCAGCCTCGACAGTGGGGGGCTAAATGAGCAGTTCTTC

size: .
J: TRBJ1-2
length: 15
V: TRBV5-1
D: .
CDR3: CASSLAANRYYGYTF
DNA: TGCGCCAGCAGCTTGGCGGCGAACCGGTACTATGGCTACACCTTC

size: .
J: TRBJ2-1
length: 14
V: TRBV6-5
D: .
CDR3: CASGQTSSYNEQFF
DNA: TGTGCCAGCGGGCAGACATCCTCCTACAATGAGCAGTTCTTC

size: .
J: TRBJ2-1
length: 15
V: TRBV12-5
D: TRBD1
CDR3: CASGLGTGASNEQFF
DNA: TGTGCTAGTGGTTTAGGGACAGGGGCTAGCAATGAGCAGTTCTTC

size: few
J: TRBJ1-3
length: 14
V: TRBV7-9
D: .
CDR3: CASSFEGEENTIYF
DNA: TGTGCCAGCAGCTTCGAGGGGGAGGAAAACACCATATATTTT

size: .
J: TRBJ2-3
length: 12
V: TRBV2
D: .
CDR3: CASRTDTDTQYF
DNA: TGTGCCAGCAGGACAGACACAGATACGCAGTATTTT

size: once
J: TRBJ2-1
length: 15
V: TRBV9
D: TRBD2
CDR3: CASSPGLAGYNEQFF
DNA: TGTGCCAGCAGCCCCGGACTAGCGGGCTACAATGAGCAGTTCTTC

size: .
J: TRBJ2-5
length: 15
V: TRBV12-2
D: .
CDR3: CASRFDRGTEETQYF
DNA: TGTGCAAGTCGCTTCGACAGGGGCACTGAAGAGACCCAGTACTTC

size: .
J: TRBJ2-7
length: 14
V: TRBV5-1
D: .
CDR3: CASSPGPSSYEQYF
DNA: TGCGCCAGCAGCCCGGGACCTAGCTCCTACGAGCAGTACTTC

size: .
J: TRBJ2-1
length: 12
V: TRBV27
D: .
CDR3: CASSLGYNEQFF
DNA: TGTGCCAGCAGTTTAGGCTACAATGAGCAGTTCTTC

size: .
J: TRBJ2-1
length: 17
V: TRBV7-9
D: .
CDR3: CASSFLPGQTEYNEQFF
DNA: TGTGCCAGCAGCTTCCTGCCGGGACAAACGGAATACAATGAGCAGTTCTTC

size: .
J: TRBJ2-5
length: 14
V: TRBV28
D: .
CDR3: CASSEDLARETQYF
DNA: TGTGCCAGCAGCGAGGACCTAGCTAGAGAGACCCAGTACTTC

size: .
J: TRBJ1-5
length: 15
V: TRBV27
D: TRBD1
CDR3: CASSPGQAHNQPQHF
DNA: TGTGCCAGCAGTCCGGGACAGGCTCACAATCAGCCCCAGCATTTT

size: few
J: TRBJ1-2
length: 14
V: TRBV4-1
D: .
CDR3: CASSGGHSLYGYTF
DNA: TGCGCCAGCAGTGGAGGACATTCACTCTATGGCTACACCTTC

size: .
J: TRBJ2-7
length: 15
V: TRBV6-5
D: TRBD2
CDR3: CASSPWAGDPYEQYF
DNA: TGTGCCAGCAGTCCCTGGGCGGGGGACCCCTACGAGCAGTACTTC

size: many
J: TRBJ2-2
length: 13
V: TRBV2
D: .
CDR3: CASSLHNTGELFF
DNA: TGTGCCTCCTCACTGCACAACACCGGGGAGCTGTTTTTT

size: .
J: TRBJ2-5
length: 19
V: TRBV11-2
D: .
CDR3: CASSLDQRAIGDRRETQYF
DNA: TGTGCCAGCAGCTTAGATCAAAGGGCCATAGGAGATCGTCGGGAGACCCAGTACTTC

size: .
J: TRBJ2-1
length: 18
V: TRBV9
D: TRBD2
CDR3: CASSVGLAGGSSYNEQFF
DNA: TGTGCCAGCAGCGTCGGACTAGCGGGAGGAAGCTCCTACAATGAGCAGTTCTTC

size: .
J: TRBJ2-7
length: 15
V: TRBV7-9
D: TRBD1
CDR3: CASSSWGQGASEQYF
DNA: TGTGCCAGCAGCTCCTGGGGACAGGGGGCTAGTGAGCAGTACTTC

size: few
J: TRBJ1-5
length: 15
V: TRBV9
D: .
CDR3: CASSQNMAVNQPQHF
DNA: TGTGCCAGCAGTCAAAACATGGCGGTCAATCAGCCCCAGCATTTT

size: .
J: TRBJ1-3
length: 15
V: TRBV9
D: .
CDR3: CASSVSTRTGNTIYF
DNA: TGTGCCAGCAGCGTGTCTACAAGGACCGGAAACACCATATATTTT

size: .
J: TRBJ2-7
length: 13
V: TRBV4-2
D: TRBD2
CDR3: CASSPGGSYEQYF
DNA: TGTGCCAGCAGCCCGGGGGGATCTTACGAGCAGTACTTC

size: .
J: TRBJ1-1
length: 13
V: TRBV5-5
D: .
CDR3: CASSSRVNTEAFF
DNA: TGTGCCAGCAGTTCGAGGGTTAACACTGAAGCTTTCTTT